Listed below are T cell receptor beta chains from one sample, sequenced in a study of cytomegalovirus exposure and HLA in healthy donors. The protocol was immunoSEQ multiplex PCR, while the TCRdb copy is restricted to in-frame clones and leaves out a portion. The table for this sample gives around 100,000 clones. The sample taken for sequencing was PBMCs. The source is a man in his forties in good health and CMV-seropositive. CDR3s include the opening cysteine and the closing phenylalanine or tryptophan. D genes are given only for firm matches.

V	D	J	CDR3	DNA
TRBV5-1	TRBD1	TRBJ1-6	CASPSGTGNSPLHF	TGCGCCAGCCCCTCCGGGACAGGTAATTCACCCCTCCACTTT
TRBV11-2	TRBD1	TRBJ2-7	CASSLGQGAYEQYF	TGTGCCAGCAGCTTAGGGCAGGGGGCGTACGAGCAGTACTTC
TRBV7-2	TRBD1	TRBJ2-7	CASSRPRDRGVNVYEQYF	TGTGCCAGCAGCCGTCCCCGGGACAGGGGGGTAAATGTGTACGAGCAGTACTTC
TRBV4-1	-	TRBJ1-4	CASSQAAGQLESDEKLFF	TGCGCCAGCAGCCAGGCTGCCGGACAGTTGGAGTCGGATGAAAAACTGTTTTTT
TRBV13	-	TRBJ2-1	CASSLTLAHEQFF	TGTGCCAGCAGCCTTACGCTAGCACATGAGCAGTTCTTC
TRBV28	-	TRBJ2-7	CASSFRQRYEQYF	TGTGCCAGCAGTTTCCGGCAGCGGTACGAGCAGTACTTC
TRBV5-4	-	TRBJ2-1	CASSLGPADEQFF	TGTGCCAGCAGCTTGGGACCGGCGGATGAGCAGTTCTTC
TRBV11-1	TRBD2	TRBJ2-2	CASSGRLAGGPSGELFF	TGTGCCAGCAGCGGCCGACTAGCGGGAGGGCCCTCCGGGGAGCTGTTTTTT
TRBV19	-	TRBJ1-5	CASSPLGSTNQPQHF	TGTGCCAGTAGCCCCCTCGGGTCAACGAATCAGCCCCAGCATTTT
TRBV9	-	TRBJ2-2	CASSVADWNTGELFF	TGTGCCAGCAGCGTAGCCGACTGGAACACCGGGGAGCTGTTTTTT
TRBV29-1	TRBD2	TRBJ2-3	CSAVQFASGRTDTQYF	TGCAGCGCTGTTCAATTCGCTAGCGGGAGAACAGATACGCAGTATTTT
TRBV5-1	TRBD1	TRBJ2-5	CASSHGQGLQETQYF	TGCGCCAGCAGCCATGGACAGGGGCTACAAGAGACCCAGTACTTC
TRBV5-1	TRBD2	TRBJ2-7	CASSPGTSASYEQYF	TGCGCCAGCAGCCCCGGGACTAGCGCATCCTACGAGCAGTACTTC
TRBV4-3	TRBD1	TRBJ1-4	CASSQELYLGGLEKLFF	TGCGCCAGCAGCCAAGAACTATATTTAGGGGGCCTTGAAAAACTGTTTTTT
TRBV7-8	-	TRBJ2-7	CASSPSSLITYEQYF	TGTGCCAGCAGCCCCAGTTCCCTTATAACCTACGAGCAGTACTTC
TRBV7-6	-	TRBJ2-2	CASSFGGELFF	TGTGCCAGCAGCTTCGGGGGGGAGCTGTTTTTT
TRBV20-1	-	TRBJ2-7	CSAQLDYEQYF	TGCAGTGCACAGCTTGACTACGAGCAGTACTTC
TRBV4-1	-	TRBJ2-7	CASSRDVAYEQYF	TGCGCCAGCAGCCGAGACGTAGCCTACGAGCAGTACTTC
TRBV27	TRBD2	TRBJ2-2	CASRRDYLTGELFF	TGTGCCAGCAGGAGGGACTATTTGACCGGGGAGCTGTTTTTT
TRBV2	TRBD1	TRBJ1-4	CASSPDRVDEKLFF	TGTGCCAGCAGCCCGGACAGGGTAGATGAAAAACTGTTTTTT
TRBV30	TRBD1	TRBJ1-2	CAWSVGQANYGYTF	TGTGCCTGGAGTGTAGGACAGGCTAACTATGGCTACACCTTC
TRBV5-6	-	TRBJ2-3	CASSLGGGTDTQYF	TGTGCCAGCAGCTTGGGGGGAGGAACAGATACGCAGTATTTT
TRBV7-9	-	TRBJ2-7	CASSHSRASNEQYF	TGTGCCAGCAGCCATAGCAGGGCCTCGAACGAGCAGTACTTC
TRBV7-9	TRBD2	TRBJ2-4	CASSLGLAGDIQYF	TGTGCCAGCAGCCTGGGACTAGCCGGGGACATTCAGTACTTC
TRBV5-6	TRBD1	TRBJ2-4	CASGAFGQGDKNIQYF	TGTGCCAGCGGGGCGTTCGGACAGGGGGACAAAAACATTCAGTACTTC
TRBV11-2	TRBD2	TRBJ2-1	CASSFMATGTSGSYNEQFF	TGTGCCAGCAGCTTTATGGCAACTGGGACTAGCGGGAGTTACAATGAGCAGTTCTTC
TRBV18	-	TRBJ2-2	CASSPSRTGELFF	TGTGCCAGCTCGCCTTCTAGAACCGGGGAGCTGTTTTTT
TRBV27	-	TRBJ2-3	CASSLGLSTDTQYF	TGTGCCAGCAGTTTGGGACTTAGCACAGATACGCAGTATTTT
TRBV27	TRBD1	TRBJ1-1	CASSSRQGANVEAFF	TGTGCCAGCAGTTCGAGACAGGGGGCGAACGTTGAAGCTTTCTTT
TRBV5-1	TRBD2	TRBJ2-3	CASSGAGPTDTQYF	TGCGCCAGCAGCGGAGCGGGGCCCACAGATACGCAGTATTTT
TRBV25-1	-	TRBJ1-2	CASSEPGYYGYTF	TGTGCCAGCAGTGAACCAGGGTACTATGGCTACACCTTC
TRBV6-5	-	TRBJ1-4	CASSLRQAINEKLFF	TGTGCCAGCAGTTTGCGACAGGCGATTAATGAAAAACTGTTTTTT
TRBV27	-	TRBJ2-1	CASSFGTTYNEQFF	TGTGCCAGCAGTTTTGGGACAACCTACAATGAACAGTTCTTC
TRBV19	-	TRBJ2-1	CASSIRERGSYNEQFF	TGTGCCAGTAGTATAAGGGAAAGGGGCTCCTACAATGAGCAGTTCTTC
TRBV7-2	-	TRBJ2-1	CASSLGLALSEQFF	TGTGCCAGCAGCTTAGGGCTAGCCCTCAGTGAGCAGTTCTTC
TRBV5-1	TRBD1	TRBJ1-2	CASGTGYGYTF	TGCGCCAGCGGGACAGGCTATGGCTACACCTTC
TRBV28	-	TRBJ2-7	CASSLYRGYEQYF	TGTGCCAGCAGTTTATACCGGGGCTACGAGCAGTACTTC
TRBV4-1	-	TRBJ2-1	CASSQDSDNEQFF	TGCGCCAGCAGCCAAGACAGTGACAATGAGCAGTTCTTC
TRBV19	-	TRBJ2-1	CASTQSRRGNEQFF	TGTGCCAGTACCCAAAGTCGGAGAGGTAATGAGCAGTTCTTC
TRBV2	TRBD1	TRBJ2-7	CASKDRGFYEQYF	TGTGCCAGCAAGGACAGGGGTTTCTACGAGCAGTACTTC
TRBV7-2	TRBD1	TRBJ1-2	CASSPLNRGYGYTF	TGTGCCAGCAGCCCCTTGAACAGGGGGTATGGCTACACCTTC
TRBV5-1	TRBD2	TRBJ2-2	CASSLGAGGLTGELFF	TGCGCCAGCAGCTTGGGTGCGGGAGGCCTCACCGGGGAGCTGTTTTTT
TRBV7-9	TRBD2	TRBJ2-7	CASSLLGAGRALYEQYF	TGTGCCAGCAGCTTATTAGGGGCCGGGAGGGCCTTATACGAGCAGTACTTC
TRBV5-1	-	TRBJ1-2	CASSLGGNYGYTF	TGCGCCAGCAGCTTGGGCGGGAACTATGGCTACACCTTC
TRBV5-4	-	TRBJ1-1	CASSFGQLNTEAFF	TGTGCCAGCAGCTTCGGACAATTGAACACTGAAGCTTTCTTT
TRBV6-6	TRBD2	TRBJ2-1	CASKPLAGGFSEQFF	TGTGCCAGCAAACCATTAGCGGGAGGGTTTAGTGAGCAGTTCTTC
TRBV29-1	-	TRBJ1-1	CSVAVGVNTEAFF	TGCAGCGTTGCTGTAGGGGTGAACACTGAAGCTTTCTTT
TRBV19	-	TRBJ1-5	CASSIQAEQQAHF	TGTGCCAGTAGTATCCAGGCCGAGCAACAAGCGCATTTT
TRBV5-1	-	TRBJ2-7	CASSTRDFEPEKYYEQYF	TGCGCCAGCAGCACCCGGGACTTTGAACCTGAAAAGTACTACGAGCAGTACTTC
TRBV6-4	TRBD1	TRBJ2-6	CATGTGESSGANVLTF	TGTGCCACGGGGACAGGGGAAAGCTCTGGGGCCAACGTCCTGACTTTC
TRBV6-6	-	TRBJ1-1	CASSYFEVNTEAFF	TGTGCCAGCAGTTACTTCGAGGTGAACACTGAAGCTTTCTTT
TRBV7-7	TRBD1	TRBJ2-2	CASSFMTWTGGNTGELFF	TGTGCTAGCAGCTTCATGACATGGACAGGGGGGAACACCGGGGAGCTGTTTTTT
TRBV7-6	TRBD2	TRBJ2-7	CASSSGERLAGGPPYEQYF	TGTGCCAGCAGCTCGGGCGAACGACTAGCGGGAGGGCCCCCCTACGAGCAGTACTTC
TRBV6-5	TRBD2	TRBJ2-7	CASSRTSDEQYF	TGTGCCAGCAGTCGGACTAGCGACGAGCAGTACTTC
TRBV19	-	TRBJ2-3	CASSIGGGSITDTQYF	TGTGCCAGTAGTATTGGGGGCGGCTCGATCACAGATACGCAGTATTTT
TRBV7-2	TRBD1	TRBJ1-3	CASSAYRGFAGNTIYF	TGTGCCAGCAGCGCGTACAGGGGGTTCGCTGGAAACACCATATATTTT
TRBV7-9	-	TRBJ2-1	CASSPQLNEQFF	TGTGCCAGCAGCCCCCAACTGAATGAGCAGTTCTTC
TRBV19	TRBD1	TRBJ2-7	CASSIDTGQGIYEQYF	TGTGCCAGTAGTATAGATACCGGACAGGGAATCTACGAGCAGTACTTC
TRBV19	TRBD1	TRBJ1-5	CASRNLGTGSKKSNQPQHF	TGTGCCAGTAGGAATTTGGGGACAGGGAGTAAGAAGAGCAATCAGCCCCAGCATTTT